This T cell receptor (beta chain) stems from a study of T cell clusters in autoimmune cytopenias. The study's findings and limits: Physiological T cell clusters of healthy donors were apparently absent in primary autoimmune cytopenia patients.

One tube held mixed TRB-A and TRB-B primer pools for touch-down PCR. Using the multiplex PCR reads, TCRdb records one entry per CDR3 protein without DNA. The sample table sets out roughly 7,000 distinct CDR3 sequences. CDR1 is LNHDA, CDR2 SQIVND, per germline (reference sequence). The length of the CDR3 is 16 residues. On this clonotype itself: Its cognate antigen is unknown.

TRB amplification used approximately 250 ng of peripheral blood genomic DNA. The same sample was also studied in work on T cell repertoires in aging, cancer and after chemotherapy. As that study records: Untreated cancer patients had significantly lower blood TCR diversity than age-matched healthy donors. In each cancer cohort, median generation probability increased across chemotherapy, suggesting thymic output rebounded.

This clonotype originated in a human donor in good health. The chain uses TRBV19 and TRBJ2-3; the D call of TRBD1 rests on TCRdb alone, since no DNA is present to check it. Material: peripheral blood. CDR3 region: CASSTLQGVATDTQYF. The full variable domain, rest sourced from reference TRBV19 and TRBJ2-3, is DGGITQSPKYLFRKEGQNVTLSCEQNLNHDAMYWYRQDPGQGLRLIYYSQIVNDFQKGDIAEGYSVSREKKESFPLTVTSAQKNPTAFYLCASSTLQGVATDTQYFGPGTRLTVL.